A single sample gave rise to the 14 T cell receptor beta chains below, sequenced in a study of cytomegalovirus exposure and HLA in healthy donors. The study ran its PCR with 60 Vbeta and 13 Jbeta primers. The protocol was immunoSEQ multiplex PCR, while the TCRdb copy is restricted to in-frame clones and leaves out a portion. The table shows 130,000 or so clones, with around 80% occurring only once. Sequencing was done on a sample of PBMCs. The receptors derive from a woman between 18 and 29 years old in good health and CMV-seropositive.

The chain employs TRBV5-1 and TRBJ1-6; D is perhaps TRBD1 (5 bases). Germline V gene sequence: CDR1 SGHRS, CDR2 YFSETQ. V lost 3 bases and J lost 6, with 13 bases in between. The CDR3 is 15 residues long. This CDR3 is CASSWEGQGNSPLHF. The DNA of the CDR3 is TGCGCCAGCAGCTGGGAGGGTCAGGGTAATTCACCCCTCCACTTT.

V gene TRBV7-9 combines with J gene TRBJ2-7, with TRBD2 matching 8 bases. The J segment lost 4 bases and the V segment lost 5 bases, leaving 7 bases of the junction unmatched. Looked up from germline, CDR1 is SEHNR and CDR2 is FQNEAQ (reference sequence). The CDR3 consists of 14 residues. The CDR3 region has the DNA TGTGCCAGCAGCCCGGGGGGGGGACAATACGAGCAGTACTTC. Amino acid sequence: CASSPGGGQYEQYF.

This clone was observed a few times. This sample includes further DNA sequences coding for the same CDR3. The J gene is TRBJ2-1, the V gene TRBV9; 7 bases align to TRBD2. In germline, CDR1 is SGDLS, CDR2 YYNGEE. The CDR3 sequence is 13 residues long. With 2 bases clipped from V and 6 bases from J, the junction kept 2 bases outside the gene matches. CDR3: CASSVGGGNEQFF. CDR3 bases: TGTGCCAGCAGCGTGGGGGGGGGCAATGAGCAGTTCTTC.

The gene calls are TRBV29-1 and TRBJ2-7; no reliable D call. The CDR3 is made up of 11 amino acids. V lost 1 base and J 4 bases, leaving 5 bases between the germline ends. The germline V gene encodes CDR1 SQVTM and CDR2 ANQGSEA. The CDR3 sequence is CSVEVQYEQYF. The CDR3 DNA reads TGCAGCGTTGAAGTTCAGTACGAGCAGTACTTC.

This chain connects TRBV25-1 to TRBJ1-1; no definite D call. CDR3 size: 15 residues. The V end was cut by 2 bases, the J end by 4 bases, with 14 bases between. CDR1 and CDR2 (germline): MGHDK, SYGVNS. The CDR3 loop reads CASSETVSTGTEAFF. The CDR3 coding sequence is TGTGCCAGCAGTGAAACTGTCAGCACGGGCACTGAAGCTTTCTTT. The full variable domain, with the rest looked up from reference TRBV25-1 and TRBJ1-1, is EADIYQTPRYLVIGTGKKITLECSQTMGHDKMYWYQQDPGMELHLIHYSYGVNSTEKGDLSSESTVSRIRTEHFPLTLESARPSHTSQYLCASSETVSTGTEAFFGQGTRLTVV.

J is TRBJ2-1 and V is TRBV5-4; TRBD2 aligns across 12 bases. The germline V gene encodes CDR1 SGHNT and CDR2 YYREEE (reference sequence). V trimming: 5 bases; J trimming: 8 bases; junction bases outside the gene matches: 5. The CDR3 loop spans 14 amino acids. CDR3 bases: TGTGCCAGCAGACTAGCGGGGGGCAAACATGAGCAGTTCTTC. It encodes CASRLAGGKHEQFF.

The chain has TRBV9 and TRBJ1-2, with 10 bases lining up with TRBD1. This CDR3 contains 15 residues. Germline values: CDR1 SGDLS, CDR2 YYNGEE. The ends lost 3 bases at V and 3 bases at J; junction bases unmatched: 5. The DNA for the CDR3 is TGTGCCAGCAGCGGAGGACAGGGGGGGGACTATGGCTACACCTTC. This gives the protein CASSGGQGGDYGYTF. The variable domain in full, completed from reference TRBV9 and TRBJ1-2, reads DSGVTQTPKHLITATGQRVTLRCSPRSGDLSVYWYQQSLDQGLQFLIQYYNGEERAKGNILERFSAQQFPDLHSELNLSSLELGDSALYFCASSGGQGGDYGYTFGSGTRLTVV.

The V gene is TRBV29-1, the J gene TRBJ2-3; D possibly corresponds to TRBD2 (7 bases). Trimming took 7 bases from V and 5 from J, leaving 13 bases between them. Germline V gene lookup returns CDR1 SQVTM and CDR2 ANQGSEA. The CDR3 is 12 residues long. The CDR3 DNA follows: TGCAGCGGAGGGGGGGGAGGAGATACGCAGTATTTT. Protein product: CSGGGGGDTQYF.

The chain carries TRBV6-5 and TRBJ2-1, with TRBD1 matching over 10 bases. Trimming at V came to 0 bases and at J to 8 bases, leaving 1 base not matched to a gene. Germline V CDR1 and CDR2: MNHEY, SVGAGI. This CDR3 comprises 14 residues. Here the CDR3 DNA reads TGTGCCAGCAGTTACTCGACAGGGGGCCATGAGCAGTTCTTC. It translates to CASSYSTGGHEQFF.

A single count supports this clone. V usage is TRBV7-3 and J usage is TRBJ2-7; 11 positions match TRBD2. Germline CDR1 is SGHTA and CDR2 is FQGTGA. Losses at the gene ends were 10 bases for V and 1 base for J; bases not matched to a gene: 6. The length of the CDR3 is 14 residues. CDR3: CATTTSGDSYEQYF. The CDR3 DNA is TGTGCCACCACGACTAGCGGGGATTCCTACGAGCAGTACTTC.

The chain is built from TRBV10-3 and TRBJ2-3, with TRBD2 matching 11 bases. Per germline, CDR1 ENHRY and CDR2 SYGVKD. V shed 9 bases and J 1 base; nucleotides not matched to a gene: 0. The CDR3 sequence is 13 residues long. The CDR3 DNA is TGTGCCATGGGACTAGCGGGCACAGATACGCAGTATTTT. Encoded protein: CAMGLAGTDTQYF.

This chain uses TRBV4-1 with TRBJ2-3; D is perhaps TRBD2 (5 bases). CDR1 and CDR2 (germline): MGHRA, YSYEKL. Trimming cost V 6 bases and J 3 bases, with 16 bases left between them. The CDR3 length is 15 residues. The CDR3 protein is CASRPGSPATDTQYF. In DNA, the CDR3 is TGCGCCAGCAGGCCGGGGTCCCCCGCTACAGATACGCAGTATTTT.

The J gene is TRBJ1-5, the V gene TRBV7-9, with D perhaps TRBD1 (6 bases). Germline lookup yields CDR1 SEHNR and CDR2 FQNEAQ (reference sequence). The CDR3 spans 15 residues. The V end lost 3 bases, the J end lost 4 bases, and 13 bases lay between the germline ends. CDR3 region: CASSFITGWNQPQHF. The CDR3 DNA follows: TGTGCCAGCAGCTTCATTACAGGGTGGAATCAGCCCCAGCATTTT.

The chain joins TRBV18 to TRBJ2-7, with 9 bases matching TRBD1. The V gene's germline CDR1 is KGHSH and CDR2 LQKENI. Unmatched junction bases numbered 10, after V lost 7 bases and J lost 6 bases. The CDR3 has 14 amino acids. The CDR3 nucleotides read TGTGCCAGCTTAAAGGACAGGGGTGGGGGCGAGCAGTACTTC. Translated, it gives CASLKDRGGGEQYF.